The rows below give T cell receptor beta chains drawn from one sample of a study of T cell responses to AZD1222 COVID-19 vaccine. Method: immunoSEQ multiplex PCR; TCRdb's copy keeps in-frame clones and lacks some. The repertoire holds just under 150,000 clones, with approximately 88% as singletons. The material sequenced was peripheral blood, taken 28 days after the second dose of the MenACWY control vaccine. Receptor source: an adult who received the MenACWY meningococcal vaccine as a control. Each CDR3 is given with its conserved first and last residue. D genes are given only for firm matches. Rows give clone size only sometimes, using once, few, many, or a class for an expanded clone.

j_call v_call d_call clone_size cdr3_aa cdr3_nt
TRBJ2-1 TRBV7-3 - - CASSPRGSGEQFF TGTGCCAGCAGCCCGAGGGGGTCGGGTGAGCAGTTCTTC
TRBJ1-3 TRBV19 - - CASTNGDNGNTIYF TGTGCCAGTACCAACGGGGATAATGGAAACACCATATATTTT
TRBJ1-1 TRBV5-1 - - CASSLDSSMNTEAFF TGCGCCAGCAGCTTGGACTCTTCTATGAACACTGAAGCTTTCTTT
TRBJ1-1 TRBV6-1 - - CASSEMIQGKAFF TGTGCCAGCAGTGAAATGATACAGGGTAAGGCTTTCTTT
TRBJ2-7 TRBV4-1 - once CASSQGLTGLAYEQYF TGCGCCAGCAGCCAAGGCCTCACAGGGTTGGCCTACGAGCAGTACTTC
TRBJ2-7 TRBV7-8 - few CASSPRGRSSYEQYF TGTGCCAGCAGCCCAAGAGGCAGGAGCTCCTACGAGCAGTACTTC
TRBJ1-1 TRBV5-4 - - CASSFLGRGGTEAFF TGTGCCAGCAGCTTTTTGGGCAGGGGTGGCACTGAAGCTTTCTTT
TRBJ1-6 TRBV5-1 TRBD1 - CASSRGTGGDYNSPLHF TGCGCCAGCAGCAGGGGGACAGGGGGCGACTATAATTCACCCCTCCACTTT
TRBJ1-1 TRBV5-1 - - CASSLVKGDTEAFF TGCGCCAGCAGCTTGGTCAAGGGAGACACTGAAGCTTTCTTT
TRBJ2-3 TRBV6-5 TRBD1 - CASSFQGAADTQYF TGTGCCAGCAGTTTCCAGGGGGCGGCAGATACGCAGTATTTT
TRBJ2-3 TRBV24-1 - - CATSDLDSGGTDTQYF TGTGCCACCAGTGATTTGGACTCTGGGGGGACAGATACGCAGTATTTT
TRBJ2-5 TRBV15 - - CATSSRREETQYF TGTGCCACCAGCTCCCGCCGGGAGGAGACCCAGTACTTC
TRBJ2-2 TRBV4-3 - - CASSQDLQGISGELFF TGCGCCAGCAGCCAAGATTTACAGGGAATTTCCGGGGAGCTGTTTTTT
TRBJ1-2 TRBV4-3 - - CASSQGRTTTNYGYTF TGCGCCAGCAGCCAAGGGAGGACAACGACTAACTATGGCTACACCTTC
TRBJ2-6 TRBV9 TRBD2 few CASSVGRGSGIGSGANVLTF TGTGCCAGCAGCGTAGGGAGGGGTAGCGGGATAGGTTCTGGGGCCAACGTCCTGACTTTC
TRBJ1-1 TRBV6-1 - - CASSEAARATGAFF TGTGCCAGCAGTGAAGCGGCCAGGGCAACAGGAGCTTTCTTT
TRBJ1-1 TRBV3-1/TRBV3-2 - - CASSPQPNTEAFF TGTGCCAGCAGCCCCCAACCGAACACTGAAGCTTTCTTT
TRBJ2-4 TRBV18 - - CASSPLVGGLLAKNIQYF TGTGCCAGCTCACCATTAGTCGGGGGGCTTCTAGCCAAAAACATTCAGTACTTC
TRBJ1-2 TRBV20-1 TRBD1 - CSASGVGGTGGYTF TGCAGTGCTAGTGGGGTTGGAGGGACAGGCGGCTACACCTTC
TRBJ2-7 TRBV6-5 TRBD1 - CASTALGTGSLEQYF TGTGCCAGCACCGCGCTTGGGACAGGGTCACTCGAGCAGTACTTC
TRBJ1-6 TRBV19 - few CASSSQRSSYNSPLHF TGTGCCAGTAGTAGTCAGCGGAGCTCCTATAATTCACCCCTCCACTTT
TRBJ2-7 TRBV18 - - CASSAGTSSYEQYF TGTGCCAGCTCCGCAGGGACGAGCTCCTACGAGCAGTACTTC
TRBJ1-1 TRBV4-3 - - CASSLKNTEAFF TGCGCCAGCAGCCTCAAGAACACTGAAGCTTTCTTT